The present T cell receptor beta chain was sequenced within a study of cytomegalovirus exposure and HLA in healthy donors. This clone was seen just once. Primers included in the PCR were 60 Vbeta and 13 Jbeta primers. Assay: immunoSEQ multiplex PCR; the TCRdb copy retains only in-frame clones and omits some. The table lists approximately 100,000 clones, around 64% of them singletons. This TCR came from a man in his fifties or sixties in good health and CMV-seronegative. Sequencing was carried out using PBMCs.

CDR3 coding DNA: TGTGCCAGCAGTCAGGGGGCTAATGAAAAACTGTTTTTT. This translates into CASSQGANEKLFF. The chain couples TRBV7-3 to TRBJ1-4; TRBD1 aligns across 7 bases. The CDR3 covers 13 residues. From germline, CDR1 is SGHTA and CDR2 FQGTGA. Trimming cost V 6 bases and J 3 bases; bases outside gene matches: 1.